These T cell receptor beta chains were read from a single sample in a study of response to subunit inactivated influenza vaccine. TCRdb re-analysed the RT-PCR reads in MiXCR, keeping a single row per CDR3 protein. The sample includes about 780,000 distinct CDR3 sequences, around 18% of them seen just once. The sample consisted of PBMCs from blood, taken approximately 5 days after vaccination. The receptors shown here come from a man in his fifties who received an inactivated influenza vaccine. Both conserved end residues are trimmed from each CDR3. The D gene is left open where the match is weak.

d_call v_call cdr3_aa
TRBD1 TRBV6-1 ASSTGQYQETQY
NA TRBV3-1 ASSQDSGTYGYT
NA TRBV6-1 ASSVMGGSDTQY
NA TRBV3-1 ASSQGGTRNRGQY
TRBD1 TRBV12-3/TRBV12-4 ASSPQGVATGELF
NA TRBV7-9 ASSLNVRVAF
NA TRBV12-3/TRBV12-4 ASSLSTDYNEQS
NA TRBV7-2 ASSAWRINTGELF
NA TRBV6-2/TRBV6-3 ASSLGGIKGSEAF
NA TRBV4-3 ASSQDDYNEQF
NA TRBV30 AWSQGRRGNQPQH
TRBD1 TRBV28 ASRPADRVPEQY
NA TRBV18 ASSATGRETYEQY
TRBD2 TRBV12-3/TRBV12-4 ASSPTSGGADNEQF
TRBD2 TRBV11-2 ASRTSGGSGTGELF
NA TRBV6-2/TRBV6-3 ASSPAGTLQETQY
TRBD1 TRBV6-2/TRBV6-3 ASLGGTGGYNEQF
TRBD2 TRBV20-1 SALRGAGQETQY
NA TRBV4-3 ARSQGTDEQF
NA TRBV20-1 SARPPGLLYGYT
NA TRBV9 ASSVDGGNEQF
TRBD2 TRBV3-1 ASSQEGSSGRPSYEQY